The 31 T cell receptor beta chains below were found in one sample sequenced in a study of cytomegalovirus exposure and HLA in healthy donors. Use of 60 Vbeta and 13 Jbeta primers characterized the PCR. Profiled with immunoSEQ multiplex PCR; TCRdb holds only in-frame clones, not every one. The sample carries more than 100,000 clones, 70% to 80% recorded once. The material sequenced was PBMCs. These receptors were obtained from a female donor in good health and CMV-seropositive.

The chain combines TRBV29-1 with TRBJ1-3; 10 bases match TRBD1. This CDR3 comprises 13 residues. V trimming: 7 bases; J trimming: 8 bases; junction bases outside the gene matches: 8. Germline CDR1 SQVTM, CDR2 ANQGSEA. Written as DNA, the CDR3 is TGCAGCGCCGGGGACAGGGGAAGAGACACCATATATTTT. Residues: CSAGDRGRDTIYF.

This clone appeared a few times. J is TRBJ2-5 and V is TRBV4-2; 8 bases agree with TRBD2. Germline V gene lookup returns CDR1 LGHNA and CDR2 YNFKEQ. J lost 5 bases, V lost 3 bases, and 8 bases had no gene match. This CDR3 comprises 15 residues. CDR3 nucleotide sequence: TGTGCCAGCAGCCAGGGACGGACTAGCTACGAGACCCAGTACTTC. Amino acids: CASSQGRTSYETQYF.

This clone was found once. J is TRBJ1-2 and V is TRBV19, with D possibly matching TRBD1 (5 bases). This CDR3 contains 14 residues. The V gene's germline CDR1 is LNHDA and CDR2 SQIVND (reference sequence). V dropped 4 bases and J dropped 0 bases, with 9 bases sitting between them. The CDR3 loop reads CASSKGLANYGYTF. The CDR3 DNA sequence: TGTGCCAGTAGTAAGGGGCTAGCTAACTATGGCTACACCTTC.

The chain joins TRBV2 to TRBJ2-7; tentatively, D is TRBD1 (6 bases). The CDR3 loop spans 16 amino acids. The V gene lost 2 bases and the J gene lost 0 bases, with 14 bases spanning the gap. From germline, CDR1 is SNHLY and CDR2 FYNNEI. Here the CDR3 reads CASSENGGSSSYEQYF. In DNA, the CDR3 is TGTGCCAGCAGTGAAAATGGGGGCAGTAGCTCCTACGAGCAGTACTTC.

The chain carries TRBV2 and TRBJ1-1, with 8 positions matching TRBD1. Trimming removed 7 bases from V and 3 bases from J; junction bases left unmatched: 7. Germline assignment: CDR1 SNHLY and CDR2 FYNNEI. The CDR3 sequence is 14 residues long. CDR3 protein: CASKSQGADTEAFF. The CDR3 DNA reads TGTGCCAGCAAATCTCAGGGGGCGGACACTGAAGCTTTCTTT.

The CDR3: CASSQDFWTRDSNQPQHF. CDR3 DNA sequence: TGTGCCAGCAGCCAAGATTTCTGGACAAGGGATAGCAATCAGCCCCAGCATTTT. J is TRBJ1-5 and V is TRBV4-2; TRBD1 is a possible D gene (5 bases). Germline lookup yields CDR1 LGHNA and CDR2 YNFKEQ. Trimming removed 0 bases from V and 0 bases from J, with 15 bases in between. The CDR3 totals 18 residues.

V is TRBV28 and J is TRBJ1-1, with a possible D match to TRBD1 (6 bases). Trimming removed 4 bases at V and 4 bases at J, with 13 bases between. The CDR3 loop spans 14 amino acids. Germline-derived CDR1 and CDR2 are MDHEN and SYDVKM. CDR3 sequence: CASSSQGLSTEAFF. The CDR3 DNA sequence: TGTGCCAGCAGTTCCCAGGGGCTGAGCACTGAAGCTTTCTTT.

V usage is TRBV28 and J usage is TRBJ1-1; the D gene is possibly TRBD1 (6 bases). Germline-derived CDR1 and CDR2 are MDHEN and SYDVKM. The CDR3 sequence is 17 residues long. Trimming cost V 2 bases and J 0 bases, with 16 bases left between them. The DNA for the CDR3 is TGTGCCAGCAGTTTACACAGGGCTTCCGATATGAACACTGAAGCTTTCTTT. Its translation: CASSLHRASDMNTEAFF.

J is TRBJ1-5 and V is TRBV6-5; D might be TRBD1 (5 bases). With 7 bases removed from V and 7 bases from J, the gap between germline ends came to 17 bases. The CDR3 is 14 amino acids. Germline V lookup: CDR1 MNHEY, CDR2 SVGAGI. CDR3 nucleotides: TGTGCCAGCACCCCTCGGGGGGAGGGACAGCCCCAGCATTTT. Its protein is CASTPRGEGQPQHF.

This clone was recorded a few times. The CDR3 bases are TGTGCCAGCAGCCCATCGGTCGGCAATGAGCAGTTCTTC. Translation gives CASSPSVGNEQFF. V usage is TRBV7-3 and J usage is TRBJ2-1; D unresolved. Germline V gene data show CDR1 as SGHTA and CDR2 as FQGTGA. Trimming removed 5 bases at V and 6 bases at J, with 11 bases between. This CDR3 is 13 amino acids long.

The chain recombines TRBV6-5 with TRBJ2-7, with D uncertain. Trimming left V 0 bases short and J 9 bases short, with 6 bases between. The CDR3 is 11 residues long. Germline V gene data show CDR1 as MNHEY and CDR2 as SVGAGI. The CDR3: CASSYSRVQYF. The CDR3 DNA reads as TGTGCCAGCAGTTACTCGAGAGTGCAGTACTTC.

This rearrangement joins TRBV5-4 to TRBJ1-4; 7 bases are a match to TRBD1. The germline gives CDR1 SGHNT, CDR2 YYREEE (reference sequence). With 4 bases clipped from V and 0 bases from J, the junction kept 6 bases outside the gene matches. CDR3 length equals 16 residues. This CDR3 reads CASSQRGQTTNEKLFF. The CDR3 DNA follows: TGTGCCAGCAGCCAAAGGGGGCAGACAACTAATGAAAAACTGTTTTTT. The complete variable domain, with remaining parts taken from reference TRBV5-4 and TRBJ1-4, reads ETGVTQSPTHLIKTRGQQVTLRCSSQSGHNTVSWYQQALGQGPQFIFQYYREEENGRGNFPPRFSGLQFPNYSSELNVNALELDDSALYLCASSQRGQTTNEKLFFGSGTQLSVL.

J is TRBJ1-2 and V is TRBV29-1; TRBD1 is a possible D gene (6 bases). Per germline, CDR1 SQVTM and CDR2 ANQGSEA. The CDR3 extends over 13 amino acids. Trimming cost V 2 bases and J 0 bases, with 7 bases left between them. The CDR3 nucleotides are TGCAGCGTTGAAAGGGACACTAACTATGGCTACACCTTC. Translating gives CSVERDTNYGYTF.

The V and J genes are TRBV10-3 and TRBJ2-1; D gene unclear. Germline-derived CDR1 and CDR2 are ENHRY and SYGVKD. The CDR3 extends over 15 amino acids. The V and J ends lost 3 bases and 5 bases respectively, with 14 bases between them. The CDR3: CAISEQLNVDNEQFF. For the CDR3, the DNA is TGTGCCATCAGTGAACAGCTAAACGTGGACAATGAGCAGTTCTTC.

V gene TRBV6-1 combines with J gene TRBJ1-5; D is perhaps TRBD1 (6 bases). This CDR3 has 14 residues. The ends were cut back, 2 bases at V and 7 bases at J, with 12 bases in the middle. Germline V lookup: CDR1 MNHNS, CDR2 SASEGT. The CDR3 DNA sequence: TGTGCCAGCAGTGAACGGACCAGGGGCCAGCCCCAGCATTTT. It yields the protein CASSERTRGQPQHF.

The chain joins TRBV5-1 to TRBJ2-1, with TRBD2 matching 7 bases. The length of the CDR3 is 14 residues. V was pared by 0 bases and J by 5 bases, with 2 bases of the junction left unmatched. The germline CDR1 and CDR2 sequences are SGHRS and YFSETQ. CDR3 in DNA: TGCGCCAGCAGCTTGGAGAGCGGGAACAATGAGCAGTTCTTC. As protein: CASSLESGNNEQFF.

This chain joins TRBV5-4 and TRBJ2-1, with TRBD2 matching 10 bases. Trimming cost V 0 bases and J 3 bases; bases outside gene matches: 0. Germline CDR1 and CDR2: SGHNT and YYREEE (reference sequence). This CDR3 spans 15 amino acids. Here the CDR3 DNA reads TGTGCCAGCAGCTTGGGGACTAGCGGCTACAATGAGCAGTTCTTC. It codes for CASSLGTSGYNEQFF. The full variable domain, rest sourced from reference TRBV5-4 and TRBJ2-1, is ETGVTQSPTHLIKTRGQQVTLRCSSQSGHNTVSWYQQALGQGPQFIFQYYREEENGRGNFPPRFSGLQFPNYSSELNVNALELDDSALYLCASSLGTSGYNEQFFGPGTRLTVL.

The chain is built from TRBV5-1 and TRBJ2-3; 7 bases are shared with TRBD1. Germline trimming cut 3 bases from V and 6 bases from J; bases unmatched to any gene: 7. CDR1 SGHRS and CDR2 YFSETQ come from the germline V gene. The CDR3 is made up of 14 amino acids. CDR3 protein: CASSWQGRGDTQYF. In DNA form, the CDR3 reads TGCGCCAGCAGCTGGCAGGGCAGGGGGGATACGCAGTATTTT.

The chain employs TRBV6-1 and TRBJ2-5; TRBD2 matches 16 bases. Unmatched junction bases numbered 4, after V lost 4 bases and J lost 5 bases. The CDR3 is 16 amino acids. Germline lookup yields CDR1 MNHNS and CDR2 SASEGT. CDR3 in DNA: TGTGCCAGCAGTGGGGGGGGACTAGCGGGAGGGGAGACCCAGTACTTC. Its translation: CASSGGGLAGGETQYF.

The CDR3 loop reads CASSPTGVCTF. Written as DNA, the CDR3 is TGTGCCAGCAGCCCGACAGGGGTTTGCACCTTC. This chain connects TRBV6-5 to TRBJ1-2; TRBD1 matches at 8 bases. V was pared by 6 bases and J by 13 bases, with 7 bases of the junction left unmatched. The CDR3 totals 11 residues. Germline values: CDR1 MNHEY, CDR2 SVGAGI.

The chain links TRBV4-1 to TRBJ2-1; 9 positions match TRBD1. The CDR3 is 16 residues long. V trimming: 5 bases; J trimming: 3 bases; junction bases outside the gene matches: 8. The germline gives CDR1 MGHRA, CDR2 YSYEKL. The CDR3 here is CASSYRTGVDYNEQFF. For the CDR3, the DNA is TGCGCCAGCAGCTACCGGACAGGGGTGGACTACAATGAGCAGTTCTTC.

The rearrangement joins TRBV7-5 to TRBJ1-2; TRBD1 is the table's D call and was not checked against the DNA. TRBV7-5 is tagged as a pseudogene. The CDR3 is 16 residues long. CDR3 in DNA: TGTGCCAGAAGCTTAGTTGGCAGGCACACAACAGATGGCTACACCTTC. Protein: CARSLVGRHTTDGYTF.

The chain has TRBV7-9 and TRBJ2-5, with a weak D call TRBD2 (6 bases). V was pared by 0 bases and J by 13 bases, with 18 bases between. In germline, CDR1 is SEHNR, CDR2 FQNEAQ (reference sequence). CDR3 size: 14 residues. The CDR3 is CASSLASPLWGLYF. CDR3 sequence (DNA): TGTGCCAGCAGCTTAGCCTCCCCCTTATGGGGACTGTACTTC.

The chain combines TRBV27 with TRBJ1-4, with a weak D call TRBD1 (6 bases). The germline gives CDR1 MNHEY, CDR2 SMNVEV (reference sequence). The CDR3 is 12 amino acids. Trimming shortened V by 6 bases and J by 8 bases, and 10 bases separated the two germline ends. CDR3 nucleotide sequence: TGTGCCAGCAGCACGAGGGGGGAAAAACTGTTTTTT. Translated, it gives CASSTRGEKLFF.

V is TRBV7-6 and J is TRBJ2-7, with TRBD1 as a possible D gene (6 bases). Trimming shortened V by 5 bases and J by 3 bases, and 11 bases separated the two germline ends. Germline CDR1 reads SGHVS; CDR2 reads FNYEAQ. The CDR3 covers 13 residues. The CDR3 loop reads CASSQWDNYEQYF. The CDR3, as DNA: TGTGCCAGCAGCCAGTGGGACAACTACGAGCAGTACTTC.

A few counts support this clone. CDR3 nucleotide sequence: TGTGCCAGCAGTCCCTTTAGCGGGATGGGGAATGAGCAGTTCTTC. Its protein is CASSPFSGMGNEQFF. The genes are TRBV28 and TRBJ2-1; 8 bases are shared with TRBD2. Looked up from germline, CDR1 is MDHEN and CDR2 is SYDVKM. V gave up 5 bases and J gave up 7 bases; unmatched junction bases: 10. The CDR3 runs to 15 residues.

DNA for the CDR3: TGTGCCAGCAGCGCGACTGGAGGGATGGAGACCCAGTACTTC. This sequence encodes CASSATGGMETQYF. This rearrangement joins TRBV5-6 to TRBJ2-5; a weak D match, TRBD2 (6 bases). Germline CDR1 reads SGHDT; CDR2 reads YYEEEE. The CDR3 consists of 14 residues. Trimming removed 4 bases from V and 5 bases from J, with 15 bases in between.

This clone was detected only a few times. The CDR3 nucleotides are TGCAGCGTTACCGGGGGGGAAACTGAAGCTTTCTTT. Translation: CSVTGGETEAFF. This chain links TRBV29-1 with TRBJ1-1, with TRBD1 as a possible D gene (5 bases). Per germline, CDR1 SQVTM and CDR2 ANQGSEA. V gave up 5 bases and J gave up 5 bases, with 12 bases separating them. CDR3 length: 12 amino acids.

This clone appeared a few times. This chain connects TRBV11-2 to TRBJ1-2; tentatively, D is TRBD1 (5 bases). The V end was cut by 1 base, the J end by 7 bases, with 10 bases between. The CDR3 covers 13 residues. The V gene's germline CDR1 is SGHAT and CDR2 FQNNGV. CDR3 protein: CASSLGQGIGYTF. For the CDR3, the DNA is TGTGCCAGCAGCTTAGGTCAGGGAATTGGCTACACCTTC. Full variable domain (rest looked up from reference TRBV11-2 and TRBJ1-2): EAGVAQSPRYKIIEKRQSVAFWCNPISGHATLYWYQQILGQGPKLLIQFQNNGVVDDSQLPKDRFSAERLKGVDSTLKIQPAKLEDSAVYLCASSLGQGIGYTFGSGTRLTVV.

The V gene is TRBV19, the J gene TRBJ1-2; 8 nucleotides line up with TRBD1. The CDR3 has 13 residues. Losses at the gene ends were 7 bases for V and 8 bases for J; bases not matched to a gene: 9. CDR1 and CDR2 from the germline V gene are LNHDA and SQIVND (reference sequence). The CDR3, as DNA: TGTGCCAGTAACCAGGACAGGGCGGCGGGCTACACCTTC. This codes for CASNQDRAAGYTF.

This clone was seen a single time. V gene TRBV5-4 combines with J gene TRBJ2-7, with D perhaps TRBD2 (7 bases). CDR1 and CDR2 (germline): SGHNT, YYREEE (reference sequence). V was trimmed by 2 bases and J by 9 bases, leaving 12 bases between them. The CDR3 runs to 12 residues. Here the CDR3 reads CASSLWGGRQYF. The CDR3, as DNA: TGTGCCAGCAGCTTATGGGGGGGGCGGCAGTACTTC.